This T cell receptor (beta chain) was identified in a study of shared clonotypes between healthy human individuals. For the study at large: Serving as donors were a couple of women and a few men, whose ages spanned 18 to 49.

Germline loops: CDR1 SGHKS, CDR2 YYEKEE (reference sequence). V was pared by 6 bases and J by 3 bases, with 13 bases between. The CDR3 covers 13 residues. Sequencing used immunoSEQ multiplex PCR; TCRdb keeps in-frame clones, though not all of them. The data show some 2 million clones, about 94% seen once. CD45RO-negative cells were positively selected for CCR7, leaving out terminally differentiated effector memory CD45RA+ cells. Donors were Caucasian adults residing in Nashville, Tennessee, USA. The gene calls are TRBV5-5 and TRBJ2-7; D might be TRBD2 (6 bases). Sequenced sample: naive CD8+ T cells sorted from blood. This TCR came from a man aged 18-30 years in good health. CDR3 bases: TGTGCCAGCACTTGGGGGGTAGGCTACGAGCAGTACTTC. It encodes CASTWGVGYEQYF.